This TCR beta chain was retrieved from a study of CD8 T cells in ankylosing spondylitis. With respect to this clonotype: Its antigen is undetermined.

Generation of TCR beta libraries employed quantitative 5'-RACE incorporating molecular barcodes. A single record per CDR3 protein comes from TCRdb applying MiXCR to the 5' RACE reads. The sample lists 180,000 or so distinct CDR3 sequences, around a tenth occurring once. Study-wide findings and caveats: In synovial fluid and blood from reactive arthritis, some motif variants were previously reported. Significant enrichment of disease-linked clones was reportedly seen in matched ankylosing spondylitis synovial fluid. Characteristic of ankylosing spondylitis blood, it appeared, was a TCR beta motif comprising eight highly homologous variants.

Germline CDR1 SGHDN, CDR2 FVKESK. The CDR3 has 14 amino acids. Between the trimmed V and J ends, which lost 1 base and 1 base, there was a span of 8 bases. The chain combines TRBV14 with TRBJ2-7; D ambiguous. The source material was blood, either unsorted or a sorted T cell fraction (not recorded which). This receptor was taken from a male donor with ankylosing spondylitis or in good health (not recorded which). Here the CDR3 reads CASSQAQLSYEQYF. The CDR3 DNA follows: TGTGCCAGCAGCCAAGCTCAGCTTTCCTACGAGCAGTACTTC.